Below are 22 T cell receptor beta chains sequenced from a single sample in a study of CD8 T cells in ankylosing spondylitis. TCRdb used MiXCR to reprocess the 5' RACE reads, holding one entry per CDR3 protein. This sample has 80,000 to 90,000 distinct CDR3 sequences, with 27% found just once. The source material was blood, either unsorted or a sorted T cell fraction (not recorded which). The receptors here all came from a male donor with ankylosing spondylitis or in good health (not recorded which).

The chain recombines TRBV9 with TRBJ2-3; D is ambiguous. The CDR3 is 14 residues long. The V end was cut by 0 bases, the J end by 11 bases, with 16 bases between. In germline, CDR1 is SGDLS, CDR2 YYNGEE. CDR3 nucleotide sequence: TGTGCCAGCAGCGTAGTGGCGGACCCACGCGGGCAGTATTTT. Protein sequence: CASSVVADPRGQYF.

This clonotype turned up a few times. The CDR3 DNA sequence: TGCGCCAGCAGCTTATCCGGGAACCAAGAGACCCAGTACTTC. Translating it yields CASSLSGNQETQYF. The V and J genes are TRBV5-1 and TRBJ2-5; D possibly corresponds to TRBD2 (5 bases). V was pared by 2 bases and J by 0 bases, with 8 bases between. The CDR3 runs to 14 residues. Germline V gene lookup returns CDR1 SGHRS and CDR2 YFSETQ.

The J gene is TRBJ1-1, the V gene TRBV20-1; a weak D match, TRBD1 (5 bases). The CDR3 is made up of 14 amino acids. In germline, CDR1 is DFQATT, CDR2 SNEGSKA (reference sequence). V lost 4 bases to trimming and J lost 1 base, with 13 bases between them. CDR3 sequence reads: CSAIEGTPNTEAFF. As DNA, the CDR3 is TGCAGTGCTATAGAGGGGACGCCGAACACTGAAGCTTTCTTT.

The chain couples TRBV6-5 to TRBJ2-1; D unresolved. Per germline, CDR1 MNHEY and CDR2 SVGAGI. Trimming cost V 0 bases and J 9 bases, with 9 bases left between them. The CDR3 has 13 residues. CDR3 in amino acids: CASSYSGWGEQFF. CDR3 nucleotides: TGTGCCAGCAGTTACTCGGGCTGGGGTGAGCAGTTCTTC.

This clonotype showed up many times. V and J are TRBV2 and TRBJ2-1; D call uncertain. V was clipped by 3 bases and J by 2 bases, with 23 bases between them. The CDR3 is made up of 19 amino acids. From germline, CDR1 is SNHLY and CDR2 FYNNEI. In DNA form, the CDR3 reads TGTGCCAGCAGTGACCGACCGAAGGATCGACACAATACCTACAATGAGCAGTTCTTC. Translation: CASSDRPKDRHNTYNEQFF.

This chain connects TRBV10-3 to TRBJ1-1; possible D gene TRBD1, 5 bases. V gave up 6 bases and J gave up 3 bases, with 17 bases separating them. Germline loops: CDR1 ENHRY, CDR2 SYGVKD. The CDR3 contains 15 residues. CDR3 amino acids: CAIRPPGGLDTEAFF. CDR3 nucleotide sequence: TGTGCCATCAGGCCCCCTGGGGGTCTGGACACTGAAGCTTTCTTT.

This clonotype came up a few times. The chain has TRBV27 and TRBJ2-1; D is unclear. The germline V and J ends were trimmed by 8 bases and 0 bases, with 14 bases remaining between them. The CDR3 loop spans 15 amino acids. The germline CDR1 and CDR2 sequences are MNHEY and SMNVEV (reference sequence). The CDR3 coding sequence is TGTGCCAGCGAGATAGCCGTGGGCTCCTACAATGAGCAGTTCTTC. This codes for CASEIAVGSYNEQFF.

The V call is TRBV29-1, the J call TRBJ1-1, with D perhaps TRBD1 (5 bases). CDR3 size: 12 residues. The germline gives CDR1 SQVTM, CDR2 ANQGSEA. Trimming shortened V by 4 bases and J by 7 bases, and 13 bases separated the two germline ends. DNA of the CDR3: TGCAGCGTTGTTGCCAGGGAGGTTGAAGCTTTCTTT. Translation: CSVVAREVEAFF. The full variable domain, its missing parts supplied by reference TRBV29-1 and TRBJ1-1, is SAVISQKPSRDICQRGTSLTIQCQVDSQVTMMFWYRQQPGQSLTLIATANQGSEATYESGFVIDKFPISRPNLTFSTLTVSNMSPEDSSIYLCSVVAREVEAFFGQGTRLTVV.

The chain recombines TRBV7-2 with TRBJ1-2; tentatively, D is TRBD1 (6 bases). Germline values: CDR1 SGHTA, CDR2 FQGNSA. The CDR3 covers 14 residues. Deletions cut 5 bases from V and 5 bases from J, with 15 bases between. CDR3: CASSLQGQRYGYTF. DNA of the CDR3: TGTGCCAGCAGCCTCCAGGGACAAAGATATGGCTACACCTTC.

This clonotype has a handful of counts. J is TRBJ1-6 and V is TRBV15, with 8 bases fitting TRBD1. The CDR3 is made up of 16 amino acids. In germline, CDR1 is LNHNV, CDR2 YYDKDF (reference sequence). The V segment lost 4 bases and the J segment 7 bases; nucleotides outside the gene matches: 9. Here the CDR3 DNA reads TGTGCCACCAGCACCGAGACAGGGGTTAAGAATTCACCCCTCCACTTT. Translated, it gives CATSTETGVKNSPLHF. Filled out from reference TRBV15 and TRBJ1-6, the complete variable domain reads DAMVIQNPRYQVTQFGKPVTLSCSQTLNHNVMYWYQQKSSQAPKLLFHYYDKDFNNEADTPDNFQSRRPNTSFCFLDIRSPGLGDTAMYLCATSTETGVKNSPLHFGNGTRLTVT.

This clonotype was seen more than once but under ten times. The chain is built from TRBV29-1 and TRBJ2-2; D unclear. Looked up from germline, CDR1 is SQVTM and CDR2 is ANQGSEA. This CDR3 has 14 amino acids. Trimming left V 5 bases short and J 5 bases short, with 15 bases between. CDR3 amino acids: CSVHTNTATGELFF. In DNA form, the CDR3 reads TGCAGCGTTCATACAAACACGGCGACCGGGGAGCTGTTTTTT.

This clonotype came up many times. V usage is TRBV12-3 or TRBV12-4 and J usage is TRBJ1-1; D unresolved. The CDR3 runs 14 residues. V shed 5 bases and J shed 7 bases, with 17 bases lying between them. Here the CDR3 reads CASSPRTGLGEAFF. The CDR3 coding sequence is TGTGCCAGCAGTCCCCGGACGGGCCTCGGTGAAGCTTTCTTT.

This clonotype has more than one count but fewer than ten. The rearrangement uses TRBV18 and TRBJ2-1; TRBD2 agrees at 7 bases. Germline V gene sequence: CDR1 KGHSH, CDR2 LQKENI. The V segment lost 3 bases and the J segment 4 bases; nucleotides outside the gene matches: 9. CDR3 length: 16 amino acids. CDR3 protein: CASSPASGAFYNEQFF. CDR3 nucleotide sequence: TGTGCCAGCTCACCGGCTAGCGGAGCCTTTTACAATGAGCAGTTCTTC. Full variable domain (remainder filled in from reference TRBV18 and TRBJ2-1): NAGVMQNPRHLVRRRGQEARLRCSPMKGHSHVYWYRQLPEEGLKFMVYLQKENIIDESGMPKERFSAEFPKEGPSILRIQQVVRGDSAAYFCASSPASGAFYNEQFFGPGTRLTVL.

Of note for this clonotype: One end of the junction varies from germline; a read error may be responsible. This CDR3 is CANSLEDSYTEAFF. CDR3 nucleotides: TGTGCCAACAGCTTAGAAGACAGCTACACTGAAGCTTTCTTT. The chain uses TRBV7-9 and TRBJ1-1, with a possible D match to TRBD1 (5 bases). This CDR3 is built from 14 residues. CDR1 SEHNR and CDR2 FQNEAQ come from the germline V gene (reference sequence).

In its sample, this clonotype was seen a few times. The rearrangement uses TRBV9 and TRBJ2-5; weak D call: TRBD1 (5 bases). This CDR3 is 14 amino acids long. Germline V lookup: CDR1 SGDLS, CDR2 YYNGEE. V was clipped by 2 bases and J by 5 bases, with 13 bases between them. CDR3 bases: TGTGCCAGCAGCGTTGACAGTTCTCGGGAGACCCAGTACTTC. Its translation: CASSVDSSRETQYF.

This clonotype was picked up a small number of times. J is TRBJ2-1 and V is TRBV5-1; D unresolved. The CDR3 sequence is 15 residues long. Trimming stripped 0 bases from V and 5 bases from J, with 12 bases between. Germline V gene lookup returns CDR1 SGHRS and CDR2 YFSETQ. For the CDR3, the DNA is TGCGCCAGCAGCTTGGTTTTGGGGATTGACAATGAGCAGTTCTTC. It specifies CASSLVLGIDNEQFF.

This clonotype was found a few times. The chain carries TRBV5-1 and TRBJ2-2, with D perhaps matching TRBD1 (5 bases). The V gene lost 1 base and the J gene lost 6 bases, with 13 bases spanning the gap. Per the germline V gene, CDR1 is SGHRS and CDR2 is YFSETQ. The CDR3 length is 15 residues. The CDR3 region is CASSLRSGQPGELFF. The CDR3 DNA is TGCGCCAGCAGCTTGAGGTCAGGGCAGCCCGGGGAGCTGTTTTTT.

This chain joins TRBV9 and TRBJ2-3, with 8 bases identical to TRBD2. From germline, CDR1 is SGDLS and CDR2 YYNGEE. CDR3 length: 15 amino acids. After removal of 0 bases from V and 4 bases from J, the junction contained 4 bases not matched to a gene. The CDR3 region is CASSVAGGQADTQYF. CDR3 nucleotide sequence: TGTGCCAGCAGCGTAGCGGGGGGGCAGGCAGATACGCAGTATTTT.

The chain carries TRBV5-1 and TRBJ2-1; TRBD2 agrees at 9 bases. V lost 7 bases, J lost 5 bases, and 13 bases stayed unmatched. CDR3 length equals 16 residues. Per germline, CDR1 SGHRS and CDR2 YFSETQ. This CDR3 is CASHQSSGGPNNEQFF. The CDR3 DNA is TGCGCCAGCCACCAGTCCAGCGGGGGGCCCAACAATGAGCAGTTCTTC.

The V and J genes are TRBV3-1 and TRBJ1-5; TRBD1 might be the D (6 bases). The CDR3 sequence is 13 residues long. The V and J ends lost 3 bases and 8 bases respectively, with 11 bases between them. Germline values: CDR1 LGHDT, CDR2 YNNKEL (reference sequence). CDR3 nucleotides: TGTGCCAGCAGCCAGCGCAGGGGTGAGCCCCAGCATTTT. Its translation is CASSQRRGEPQHF.

The CDR3 protein is CASSFGQVGDGYTF. CDR3 in DNA: TGTGCCAGCAGTTTTGGACAGGTTGGGGACGGCTACACCTTC. The chain uses TRBV12-3 or TRBV12-4 and TRBJ1-2; 7 nucleotides align to TRBD1. CDR3 size: 14 residues. V gave up 3 bases and J gave up 8 bases; unmatched junction bases: 9.

The chain is built from TRBV20-1 and TRBJ2-5, with 7 bases aligning to TRBD2. With 2 bases clipped from V and 1 base from J, the junction kept 1 base outside the gene matches. CDR1 is DFQATT, CDR2 SNEGSKA, per germline (reference sequence). The CDR3 has 13 residues. This CDR3 reads CSARRGGQETQYF. The CDR3 DNA reads as TGCAGTGCTAGACGCGGGGGCCAAGAGACCCAGTACTTC.